These 24 T cell receptor beta chains share one sample of origin, sequenced in a study of cytomegalovirus exposure and HLA in healthy donors. The study ran its PCR with 60 Vbeta and 13 Jbeta primers. This table comes from immunoSEQ multiplex PCR, and its TCRdb copy is limited to in-frame clones, with some not included. This sample carries roughly 80,000 clones, around two thirds of them seen once, and the ten largest clones take 6.5% to 7.5%. Sample: PBMCs. These receptors all stem from a woman between 45 and 60 years old in good health and CMV-seropositive.

This clone appeared a few times. This chain joins TRBV18 and TRBJ1-2, with 9 nucleotides matching TRBD1. The V gene's germline CDR1 is KGHSH and CDR2 LQKENI. This CDR3 comprises 14 residues. The V gene end was trimmed by 8 bases and the J gene end by 4 bases; junction bases not matched to a gene: 8. The CDR3 loop is CASTVTGGRYGYTF. For the CDR3, the DNA is TGTGCCAGCACAGTTACAGGGGGCCGCTATGGCTACACCTTC.

This chain uses TRBV5-4 with TRBJ2-2; the match to TRBD2 covers 7 bases. The CDR3 covers 15 residues. Germline V CDR1 and CDR2: SGHNT, YYREEE (reference sequence). J gave up 2 bases and V 5 bases, and 6 bases lay outside the gene matches. CDR3 region: CASRPGTTNTGELFF. In DNA, the CDR3 is TGTGCCAGCAGGCCCGGGACTACAAACACCGGGGAGCTGTTTTTT. The full variable domain, completed using reference TRBV5-4 and TRBJ2-2, is ETGVTQSPTHLIKTRGQQVTLRCSSQSGHNTVSWYQQALGQGPQFIFQYYREEENGRGNFPPRFSGLQFPNYSSELNVNALELDDSALYLCASRPGTTNTGELFFGEGSRLTVL.

This chain links TRBV9 with TRBJ2-2; 9 nucleotides line up with TRBD1. The CDR3 has 16 amino acids. Germline CDR1 SGDLS, CDR2 YYNGEE. V lost 2 bases and J lost 1; bases outside the gene matches: 3. CDR3 loop: CASSVRQGVNTGELFF. The CDR3 region has the DNA TGTGCCAGCAGCGTCCGACAGGGGGTGAACACCGGGGAGCTGTTTTTT.

The chain links TRBV7-3 to TRBJ2-1; possible D gene TRBD1, 5 bases. The CDR3 extends over 16 amino acids. Germline assignment: CDR1 SGHTA and CDR2 FQGTGA. The V end lost 3 bases, the J end lost 6 bases, and 18 bases lay between the germline ends. The DNA of the CDR3 is TGTGCCAGCAGCTTTGGTCCCGGACAAACGGCCAATGAGCAGTTCTTC. Its protein product is CASSFGPGQTANEQFF.

This clone has just a few counts. Germline is not matched at one junction end, which may reflect a read error. The rearrangement joins TRBV7-9 to TRBJ1-1, with 11 bases lining up with TRBD1. The CDR3 loop spans 15 amino acids. The V gene's germline CDR1 is SEHNR and CDR2 FQNEAQ (reference sequence). The DNA of the CDR3 is TGTTCCAGCAGTTTTGCCGGGACAGGGGGTGGTGAAGCTTTCTTT. It encodes CSSSFAGTGGGEAFF.

The rearrangement links TRBV5-1 to TRBJ1-2, with D possibly matching TRBD1 (6 bases). The CDR3 length is 13 residues. The V gene lost 4 bases and the J gene lost 8 bases, with 15 bases spanning the gap. Germline assignment: CDR1 SGHRS and CDR2 YFSETQ. The chain's CDR3 is CASSTRWGQGYTF. In DNA, the CDR3 is TGCGCCAGCAGCACCCGATGGGGGCAGGGCTACACCTTC.

This clone showed up just once. The rearrangement links TRBV27 to TRBJ1-2; D call uncertain. V was pared by 2 bases and J by 4 bases, with 8 bases between. The CDR3 is made up of 13 amino acids. The germline V gene has CDR1 MNHEY and CDR2 SMNVEV (reference sequence). The CDR3 DNA reads TGTGCCAGCAGTTTAAAACGGAGCTATGGCTACACCTTC. Residues: CASSLKRSYGYTF.

In this sample, this clone turned up a few times. The rearrangement links TRBV6-5 to TRBJ1-1; D might be TRBD1 (5 bases). The CDR3 has 15 residues. The germline V gene has CDR1 MNHEY and CDR2 SVGAGI. The V and J ends lost 9 bases and 1 base respectively, with 18 bases between them. CDR3 region: CASCRTKIKNTEAFF. CDR3 coding DNA: TGTGCCAGTTGCCGGACAAAGATAAAGAACACTGAAGCTTTCTTT.

A remark on this clone: The same CDR3 can be traced to other DNA sequences in this sample. This chain uses TRBV6-5 with TRBJ1-2; D may be TRBD1 (6 bases). The V end lost 0 bases, the J end lost 8 bases, and 13 bases lay between the germline ends. CDR1 and CDR2 (germline): MNHEY, SVGAGI. The CDR3 consists of 14 residues. The CDR3 coding sequence is TGTGCCAGCAGTTACTCTGAGGGGGTCTACGGCTACACCTTC. This codes for CASSYSEGVYGYTF.

The chain links TRBV6-4 to TRBJ2-3; no clear D gene. The germline V and J ends were trimmed by 3 bases and 4 bases, with 11 bases remaining between them. The V gene's germline CDR1 is MRHNA and CDR2 SNTAGT. The CDR3 has 14 residues. CDR3 in DNA: TGTGCCAGCAGTGAACAGTATAGATCAGATACGCAGTATTTT. Translation: CASSEQYRSDTQYF.

The chain carries TRBV5-4 and TRBJ2-7; 10 bases fit TRBD2. The CDR3 sequence is 16 residues long. Trimming at V came to 4 bases and at J to 7 bases, leaving 14 bases not matched to a gene. Germline-derived CDR1 and CDR2 are SGHNT and YYREEE (reference sequence). CDR3 amino acids: CASSAYLAGGPGEQYF. For the CDR3, the DNA is TGTGCCAGCAGCGCCTACTTAGCGGGGGGACCGGGGGAGCAGTACTTC.

The chain is built from TRBV4-2 and TRBJ1-1; D perhaps matches TRBD1 (6 bases). The CDR3 loop spans 14 amino acids. CDR1 is LGHNA, CDR2 YNFKEQ, per germline. Trimming took 4 bases from V and 7 from J, leaving 16 bases between them. The CDR3 DNA sequence: TGTGCCAGCAGCCTACAGGGTCTAGAAGGTGAAGCTTTCTTT. The encoded protein is CASSLQGLEGEAFF.

This clone occurred once. This sequence joins TRBV5-1 and TRBJ2-1; 7 bases line up with TRBD1. The V gene's germline CDR1 is SGHRS and CDR2 YFSETQ. CDR3 length equals 17 residues. V was pared by 2 bases and J by 0 bases, with 8 bases of the junction left unmatched. The CDR3 DNA reads as TGCGCCAGCAGCTTACTCGGACAGGAGAGCTCCTACAATGAGCAGTTCTTC. Its protein product is CASSLLGQESSYNEQFF. Filled out from reference TRBV5-1 and TRBJ2-1, the complete variable domain reads KAGVTQTPRYLIKTRGQQVTLSCSPISGHRSVSWYQQTPGQGLQFLFEYFSETQRNKGNFPGRFSGRQFSNSRSEMNVSTLELGDSALYLCASSLLGQESSYNEQFFGPGTRLTVL.

The rearrangement joins TRBV6-6 to TRBJ2-7; 13 bases are a match to TRBD2. The V and J ends lost 2 bases and 3 bases, in that order; junction bases with no gene match: 4. CDR3 length: 16 amino acids. The germline CDR1 and CDR2 sequences are MNHNY and SVGAGI (reference sequence). CDR3 sequence: CASSYPRTSGGYEQYV. CDR3 nucleotides: TGTGCCAGCAGTTACCCACGGACTAGCGGGGGCTACGAGCAGTACGTC.

CDR3 nucleotide sequence: TGTGCCAGCAGCATCCGGGACTTTCGTAGCACAGATACGCAGTATTTT. This codes for CASSIRDFRSTDTQYF. The chain links TRBV9 to TRBJ2-3, with D possibly being TRBD2 (6 bases). This CDR3 contains 16 residues. Trimming stripped 4 bases from V and 0 bases from J, with 15 bases between. Per germline, CDR1 SGDLS and CDR2 YYNGEE.

The V and J genes are TRBV5-1 and TRBJ2-3; TRBD1 is a possible D gene (5 bases). V was clipped by 0 bases and J by 3 bases, with 8 bases between them. This CDR3 has 14 residues. CDR1 is SGHRS, CDR2 YFSETQ, per germline. The CDR3 nucleotides are TGCGCCAGCAGCTTGGCCCCAGGGACAGATACGCAGTATTTT. Its protein product is CASSLAPGTDTQYF.

This clone turned up a few times. The sample carries other DNA sequences with the same CDR3. This chain joins TRBV21-1 and TRBJ2-3; the table assigns TRBD2, which was not confirmed against the DNA. TRBV21-1 is a recognized pseudogene. The length of the CDR3 is 19 residues. Here the CDR3 reads CASSKDVAGGLCSTDTQYF. The CDR3 coding sequence is TGTGCCAGCAGCAAAGATGTAGCGGGGGGGTTATGTAGCACAGATACGCAGTATTTT.

This clone was seen a handful of times. The chain is built from TRBV4-2 and TRBJ1-6; D not resolved. CDR3 length: 14 amino acids. Deletions cut 0 bases from V and 7 bases from J, with 7 bases between. CDR1 and CDR2 (germline): LGHNA, YNFKEQ. The CDR3 sequence: CASSQDLENSPLHF. The CDR3 DNA reads as TGTGCCAGCAGCCAAGATCTAGAGAATTCACCCCTCCACTTT.

Details on this clone: This sample includes further DNA sequences coding for the same CDR3. The chain employs TRBV6-5 and TRBJ1-1; D is undetermined. There are 13 residues in the CDR3. The ends were cut back, 2 bases at V and 1 base at J, with 5 bases in the middle. Germline V gene sequence: CDR1 MNHEY, CDR2 SVGAGI. The CDR3 nucleotides are TGTGCCAGCAGTTACGGCGGGAACACTGAAGCTTTCTTT. Translation gives CASSYGGNTEAFF.

J is TRBJ2-5 and V is TRBV7-9; 9 bases line up with TRBD1. J gave up 2 bases and V 6 bases, and 4 bases lay outside the gene matches. The CDR3 spans 14 residues. Germline V gives CDR1 SEHNR, CDR2 FQNEAQ (reference sequence). The CDR3 bases are TGTGCCAGCAGAGACAGGGGGTCGCAAGAGACCCAGTACTTC. It is translated as CASRDRGSQETQYF.

The table lists this clone with a few counts. The chain employs TRBV11-2 and TRBJ2-2, with 13 bases aligning to TRBD2. This CDR3 is 16 amino acids long. The V segment lost 5 bases and the J segment 6 bases; nucleotides outside the gene matches: 6. Looked up from germline, CDR1 is SGHAT and CDR2 is FQNNGV. CDR3 residues: CASSDGTSGVAGELFF. The CDR3 DNA follows: TGTGCCAGCAGCGACGGGACTAGCGGGGTTGCCGGGGAGCTGTTTTTT.

The chain uses TRBV9 and TRBJ2-1; D unclear. The CDR3 is 14 amino acids. Germline V CDR1 and CDR2: SGDLS, YYNGEE. V was shortened by 0 bases and J by 6 bases, with 10 bases between the two germline ends. CDR3: CASSVAKSVNEQFF. CDR3 DNA sequence: TGTGCCAGCAGCGTAGCTAAGAGCGTCAATGAGCAGTTCTTC.

This clone was counted between two and nine times. The chain employs TRBV9 and TRBJ2-7, with D possibly TRBD2 on 6 matching bases. The germline V gene has CDR1 SGDLS and CDR2 YYNGEE. Trimming stripped 4 bases from V and 6 bases from J, with 14 bases between. CDR3 length: 13 amino acids. The CDR3 loop is CASSFGTPGEQYF. The CDR3 DNA reads TGTGCCAGCAGCTTCGGGACTCCTGGCGAGCAGTACTTC.

This sequence joins TRBV9 and TRBJ2-6; D remains unclear. This CDR3 comprises 14 residues. Trimming cost V 5 bases and J 1 base, with 7 bases left between them. Germline lookup yields CDR1 SGDLS and CDR2 YYNGEE. The CDR3 loop is CASRSQSGANVLTF. The CDR3 region has the DNA TGTGCCAGCAGATCCCAATCTGGGGCCAACGTCCTGACTTTC. The full variable domain, completed using reference TRBV9 and TRBJ2-6, is DSGVTQTPKHLITATGQRVTLRCSPRSGDLSVYWYQQSLDQGLQFLIQYYNGEERAKGNILERFSAQQFPDLHSELNLSSLELGDSALYFCASRSQSGANVLTFGAGSRLTVL.